Following are 29 T cell receptor beta chains from one sample sequenced in a study of CD8+ T cells in alopecia areata. On the basis of CD4, CD8alpha, NKG2D, NKG2ACE and other markers, pooled cutaneous lymph node cells were sorted. Extraction of RNA preceded its reverse transcription into cDNA, which served as the sequencing template. Some clones are missing from TCRdb's copy, which holds only in-frame ones; the method was immunoSEQ multiplex PCR. The sample gives roughly 260,000 clones, none seen only once, and the top ten clones hold about 1.2%. The sample consisted of CD4+ T cells sorted from a lymph node. All receptors derive from a C3H/HeJ mouse with alopecia areata. Strain haplotype at MHC: H2-k.

This clone was detected only a few times. Germline and genes: mouse. The read terminates 3 residues before the CDR3 end, so the remaining end is supplied by the germline J gene. J is TRBJ1-6 and V is TRBV13-2, with a weak D call TRBD1 (5 bases). TRBJ1-6 is sorted into the ORF group, with uncertain function. Looked up from germline, CDR1 is NNHNN and CDR2 is SYGAGS (reference sequence). The V and J ends lost 2 bases and 0 bases respectively, with 9 bases between them. The CDR3 runs 16 residues. The covered CDR3 bases are TGTGCCAGCGGTGAGGAGAGGGGTTCCTATAATTCGCCC. Residues: CASGEERGSYNSP. The whole CDR3 sequence is CASGEERGSYNSPLYF.

A remark on this clone: Gene names and germline refer to mouse. The read comes to an end 4 residues before the CDR3 does, leaving the germline J gene to fill in the end. The V gene is TRBV13-1, the J gene TRBJ2-7; maybe TRBD1 (6 bases). The germline V gene encodes CDR1 NSHNY and CDR2 SYGAGN. The CDR3 is 14 amino acids. The sequenced CDR3 bases are TGTGCCAGCAGTGATGGGCAGGGGCGGTAT. Its translation: CASSDGQGRY. The whole CDR3 sequence is CASSDGQGRYEQYF.

Points on this clone: Genes and germline are mouse. Other DNA variants within this sample encode the same CDR3. The CDR3 sequence: CASSNRDRGAETLYF. The covered CDR3 bases are TGTGCCAGCAGTAACCGGGACAGGGGTGCAGAA. The J gene is TRBJ2-3, the V gene TRBV19; 9 bases map to TRBD1. The read ends 4 residues before the CDR3 terminus; that terminus is restored from the germline J gene. With V trimmed by 3 bases and J by 1 base, 3 bases remained unmatched. Per germline, CDR1 FNHDT and CDR2 SITEND (reference sequence). The CDR3 sequence is 15 residues long.

As to this clone: Gene names are the mouse ones. The CDR3 end lies 4 residues beyond the end of the read and is filled in from the germline J gene. This sample includes further DNA sequences coding for the same CDR3. The rearrangement joins TRBV5 to TRBJ2-1; 10 positions agree with TRBD2. The V segment lost 4 bases and the J segment 3 bases; nucleotides outside the gene matches: 3. The CDR3 totals 15 residues. CDR1 is LGHNA, CDR2 YNLKQL, per germline (reference sequence). The sequenced part of the CDR3 DNA is TGTGCCAGCAGCCCTAGGGACTGGGGCTATGCT. This codes for CASSPRDWGYA. The entire CDR3 is CASSPRDWGYAEQFF.

Notes on this clone: Gene names refer to mouse genes. The read halts 4 residues ahead of the CDR3 end, with the missing end drawn from the germline J gene. V and J are TRBV1 and TRBJ2-3, with TRBD2 identical over 7 bases. Germline V gene data show CDR1 as NSQYPW and CDR2 as LRSPGD (reference sequence). The CDR3 has 13 amino acids. The part of the CDR3 DNA that was read is TGCACCTGCAGTGCAGGGACTGGAGAA. Its protein product is CTCSAGTGE. The CDR3 in full is CTCSAGTGETLYF.

As regards this clone: The gene names here belong to mouse. The sequenced CDR3 bases are TGTGCCAGCAGCCAAGTCCCAATAGGTGCAGAA. Protein product: CASSQVPIGAE. The CDR3 reads in full as CASSQVPIGAETLYF. The gene calls are TRBV5 and TRBJ2-3, with D unresolved. The read ends 4 residues shy of where the CDR3 ends; the end is completed using the germline J gene. Germline lookup yields CDR1 LGHNA and CDR2 YNLKQL (reference sequence). This CDR3 is built from 15 residues. The ends were cut back, 1 base at V and 1 base at J, with 9 bases in the middle.

This clone was picked up a small number of times. These gene names are mouse names. The read finishes 3 residues shy of the CDR3 end, and the germline J gene is used to complete it. The rearrangement uses TRBV13-1 and TRBJ1-6, with D possibly being TRBD1 (6 bases). TRBJ1-6 is known as an ORF, though its function is uncertain. Trimming took 3 bases from V and 5 from J, leaving 9 bases between them. The germline gives CDR1 NSHNY, CDR2 SYGAGN. The CDR3 is 14 amino acids. CDR3 DNA, as far as it was read: TGTGCCAGCAGTGTCAGGGGAGATAATTCGCCC. It encodes CASSVRGDNSP. The whole CDR3 protein is CASSVRGDNSPLYF.

At least ten counts were recorded for this clone. Gene names and germline refer to mouse. The missing CDR3 end, 4 residues past where the read stops, is filled in from the germline J gene. The same CDR3 can be traced to other DNA sequences in this sample. V usage is TRBV13-1 and J usage is TRBJ2-2; D is perhaps TRBD2 (7 bases). CDR3 length: 16 amino acids. V lost 0 bases, J lost 2 bases, and 11 bases lay in between. Looked up from germline, CDR1 is NSHNY and CDR2 is SYGAGN. CDR3 DNA, as far as it was read: TGTGCCAGCAGTGATGCAAGGGGGGCCAACACCGGG. The encoded protein is CASSDARGANTG. The whole CDR3 sequence reads CASSDARGANTGQLYF.

On this clone itself: These gene names are mouse names. CDR3 loop: CTCSGTGLNSDYTF. Partial CDR3 DNA: TGCACCTGCAGTGGGACAGGGCTAAACTCC. The chain links TRBV1 to TRBJ1-2, with 8 bases identical to TRBD1. The read gets to within 4 residues of the CDR3 end, and the germline J gene fills in the rest. From germline, CDR1 is NSQYPW and CDR2 LRSPGD (reference sequence). The CDR3 has 14 amino acids. Unmatched junction bases numbered 2, after V lost 4 bases and J lost 1 base. The full variable domain, with the rest looked up from reference TRBV1 and TRBJ1-2, is VTLLEQNPRWRLVPRGQAVNLRCILKNSQYPWMSWYQQDLQKQLQWLFTLRSPGDKEVKSLPGADYLATRVTDTELRLQVANMSQGRTLYCTCSGTGLNSDYTFGSGTRLLVI.

This clone was seen repeatedly, ten times or more. The gene names here belong to mouse. The read terminates 4 residues ahead of where the CDR3 ends, so the germline J gene completes it. In the same sample, other DNA sequences code for this CDR3. This sequence joins TRBV13-1 and TRBJ2-3; D is possibly TRBD1 (5 bases). The CDR3 runs 13 residues. The germline V gene has CDR1 NSHNY and CDR2 SYGAGN. Trimming pared 3 bases from V and 0 bases from J, leaving 5 bases between. The CDR3 here is CASSGTSAETLYF. Incomplete CDR3 DNA: TGTGCCAGCAGTGGGACAAGTGCAGAA.

A few counts support this clone. The gene symbols are mouse symbols. The read stops 4 residues short of the end of the CDR3; the missing end is completed from the germline J gene. V usage is TRBV13-1 and J usage is TRBJ2-7; possibly TRBD1 for D (5 bases). The germline V gene has CDR1 NSHNY and CDR2 SYGAGN. This CDR3 is 12 amino acids long. The CDR3 DNA, read in part, is TGTGCCAGCGGCCTCGACAGATAT. Translation gives CASGLDRY. The full CDR3 is CASGLDRYEQYF.

This clone appeared a few times. The listed genes are named as in mouse. The DNA ends 4 residues before the CDR3 does, and the rest of the CDR3 is filled in from the germline J gene. Other DNA sequences in this sample translate to the same CDR3. This rearrangement joins TRBV1 to TRBJ2-7; 9 nucleotides match TRBD2. In germline, CDR1 is NSQYPW, CDR2 LRSPGD (reference sequence). J lost 0 bases, V lost 1 base, and 4 bases had no gene match. This CDR3 contains 16 residues. Partial CDR3 DNA: TGCACCTGCAGTGCAGGCCTGGGGGGGAGCTCCTAT. Amino acids: CTCSAGLGGSSY. The CDR3 in its entirety is CTCSAGLGGSSYEQYF.

Regarding this clone: Gene names are mouse gene names. The read ends 4 residues early relative to the CDR3; the germline J gene fills the gap. The chain carries TRBV31 and TRBJ2-1, with TRBD2 identical over 11 bases. Germline V gene data show CDR1 as GKSSPN and CDR2 as SITVG. The CDR3 loop spans 15 amino acids. The V gene end was trimmed by 3 bases and the J gene end by 4 bases; junction bases not matched to a gene: 5. The covered CDR3 bases are TGTGCCTGGAGGATGACTGGGGGGGTTTATGCT. This codes for CAWRMTGGVYA. The entire CDR3 sequence reads CAWRMTGGVYAEQFF.

A note on this clone: The genes are named according to mouse. The observed sequence ends 4 residues before the CDR3 terminus, with the missing tail filled in from the germline J gene. The same CDR3 is also encoded by other DNA sequences in this sample. The rearrangement links TRBV19 to TRBJ2-2, with 10 nucleotides matching TRBD1. CDR1 and CDR2 from the germline V gene are FNHDT and SITEND (reference sequence). The CDR3 length is 16 residues. V lost 2 bases and J lost 1; bases outside the gene matches: 2. The CDR3 here is CASSIGTGVNTGQLYF. Partial CDR3 DNA: TGTGCCAGCAGTATCGGGACAGGGGTAAACACCGGG. Complete variable domain (other parts from reference TRBV19 and TRBJ2-2): GGIITQTPKFLIGQEGQKLTLKCQQNFNHDTMYWYRQDSGKGLRLIYYSITENDLQKGDLSEGYDASREKKSSFSLTVTSAQKNEMAVFLCASSIGTGVNTGQLYFGEGSKLTVL.

Remarks on this clone: Gene names are the mouse ones. The read falls 4 residues short of the CDR3 end, and the missing part is taken from the germline J gene. This chain joins TRBV5 and TRBJ2-3, with TRBD1 matching 7 bases. V lost 4 bases to trimming and J lost 1 base; unmatched junction nucleotides: 5. CDR3 size: 15 residues. CDR1 and CDR2 (germline): LGHNA, YNLKQL (reference sequence). CDR3 residues: CASSPTGVGAETLYF. The part of the CDR3 DNA that was read is TGTGCCAGCAGCCCCACAGGGGTGGGTGCAGAA.

This clone was counted at least ten times. Mouse gene names and germline throughout. The read halts 4 residues ahead of the CDR3 end, with the missing end drawn from the germline J gene. Other DNA sequences in the sample encode the same CDR3. J is TRBJ2-3 and V is TRBV12-1, with 10 bases identical to TRBD1. Germline V gene data show CDR1 as SGHSN and CDR2 as HYEKVE. V was pared by 4 bases and J by 1 base, with 4 bases of the junction left unmatched. The CDR3 has 15 amino acids. CDR3 DNA (partial): TGTGCCAGCTCGGCCGGGACAGGGGGTGCAGAA. This codes for CASSAGTGGAE. The full CDR3 protein is CASSAGTGGAETLYF.

At least ten counts were recorded for this clone. The genes are named according to mouse. The observed sequence ends 4 residues before the CDR3 terminus, with the missing tail filled in from the germline J gene. The chain links TRBV31 to TRBJ2-1; D possibly corresponds to TRBD1 (6 bases). Looked up from germline, CDR1 is GKSSPN and CDR2 is SITVG. This CDR3 has 15 residues. CDR3 DNA (partial): TGTGCCTGGAGTCCCTGGCAGCAGGGGTGGGCT. Its translation is CAWSPWQQGWA. The full CDR3 protein reads CAWSPWQQGWAEQFF.

A remark on this clone: Each gene name is a mouse one. Read coverage stops 4 residues before the CDR3 terminus; the germline J gene supplies the remainder. V is TRBV13-1 and J is TRBJ2-2; 12 bases align to TRBD2. V gave up 5 bases and J gave up 4 bases; unmatched junction bases: 6. Germline CDR1 is NSHNY and CDR2 is SYGAGN. The CDR3 loop spans 16 amino acids. The sequenced part of the CDR3 DNA is TGTGCCAGCAGAACCGGGACTGGGGGGTTCACCGGG. Encoded protein: CASRTGTGGFTG. In full, the CDR3 reads CASRTGTGGFTGQLYF.

A remark on this clone: Each gene name is a mouse one. The read comes to an end 4 residues before the CDR3 does, leaving the germline J gene to fill in the end. Other DNA sequences in the sample encode the same CDR3. The chain joins TRBV13-1 to TRBJ2-2, with 7 positions matching TRBD1. CDR1 is NSHNY, CDR2 SYGAGN, per germline. This CDR3 region has 14 residues. The ends lost 4 bases at V and 1 base at J; junction bases unmatched: 1. Here the CDR3 reads CASSRQGNTGQLYF. Partial CDR3 DNA: TGTGCCAGCAGTAGACAGGGAAACACCGGG.

This clone was found a few times. Mouse names are used for the genes. The read ends 4 residues shy of where the CDR3 ends; the end is completed using the germline J gene. The V and J genes are TRBV5 and TRBJ2-4; D assignment may be TRBD1 or TRBD2 (5 bases each). CDR3 size: 13 residues. CDR1 is LGHNA and CDR2 is YNLKQL in the germline V gene (reference sequence). The CDR3 DNA, read in part, is TGTGCCAGCAGCCAAGAGGGGGAAAAC. Its translation is CASSQEGEN. The entire CDR3 protein reads CASSQEGENTLYF.

Remarks on this clone: All gene names here are mouse names. Sequencing ends 4 residues short of the CDR3 end; the germline J gene provides the rest. Other DNA variants within this sample encode the same CDR3. The chain links TRBV13-3 to TRBJ2-3; 12 bases are a match to TRBD1. The CDR3 is made up of 15 amino acids. The V and J ends lost 5 bases and 3 bases, in that order; junction bases with no gene match: 4. CDR1 is NNHDY, CDR2 SYVADS, per germline. The CDR3 region is CASRTGTGGAETLYF. CDR3 DNA, as far as it was read: TGTGCCAGCAGGACCGGGACAGGGGGCGCAGAA.

This clone was counted between two and nine times. Gene and germline names: mouse. Sequencing ends 4 residues short of the CDR3 end; the germline J gene provides the rest. The same CDR3 also results from other DNA sequences found in this sample. The chain uses TRBV1 and TRBJ1-1; possible D gene TRBD1, 5 bases. Germline-derived CDR1 and CDR2 are NSQYPW and LRSPGD (reference sequence). This CDR3 is 14 amino acids long. Trimming shortened V by 1 base and J by 1 base, and 7 bases separated the two germline ends. CDR3 amino acids: CTCSAGQGNTEVFF. Partial CDR3 DNA: TGCACCTGCAGTGCAGGCCAGGGGAACACA.

Points on this clone: Gene names denote mouse genes. With the read ending 4 residues before the CDR3 end, the germline J gene is used to fill in that end. The rearrangement joins TRBV5 to TRBJ2-5; a weak D match, TRBD1 (6 bases). Trimming left V 0 bases short and J 2 bases short, with 15 bases between. The CDR3 runs 17 residues. From germline, CDR1 is LGHNA and CDR2 YNLKQL (reference sequence). The part of the CDR3 DNA that was read is TGTGCCAGCAGCCAAGAAGGGGCAGGGGCCGGCCAAGAC. Encoded protein: CASSQEGAGAGQD. The entire CDR3 protein reads CASSQEGAGAGQDTQYF.

As regards this clone: Any gene name here is a mouse gene name. The read finishes 4 residues shy of the CDR3 end, and the germline J gene is used to complete it. This chain uses TRBV19 with TRBJ2-1; the D gene is possibly TRBD2 (6 bases). The length of the CDR3 is 14 residues. Germline V CDR1 and CDR2: FNHDT, SITEND (reference sequence). V lost 6 bases to trimming and J lost 1 base, with 11 bases between them. The covered CDR3 bases are TGTGCCAGCACCCGCTGGGGAAACTATGCT. Protein: CASTRWGNYA. The whole CDR3 sequence reads CASTRWGNYAEQFF.

As regards this clone: Genes and germline are mouse. The read terminates 4 residues ahead of where the CDR3 ends, so the germline J gene completes it. The sample has other DNA sequences that encode this CDR3 too. The gene calls are TRBV14 and TRBJ1-1; the match to TRBD1 covers 7 bases. The CDR3 has 12 residues. CDR1 is SGHDT, CDR2 FRDEAV, per germline. CDR3: CASSPGQTEVFF. The sequenced part of the CDR3 DNA is TGTGCCAGCAGTCCGGGACAGACA.

This clone was observed a handful of times. Gene names are mouse gene names. The read comes to an end 4 residues before the CDR3 does, leaving the germline J gene to fill in the end. The sample has other DNA sequences that encode this CDR3 too. This chain links TRBV1 with TRBJ1-1; weak D call: TRBD1 (6 bases). V lost 3 bases, J lost 4 bases, and 9 bases lay in between. Germline loops: CDR1 NSQYPW, CDR2 LRSPGD (reference sequence). The CDR3 consists of 13 residues. The CDR3 bases that were read are TGCACCTGCAGTGCGGGGGGGCCCACA. Protein: CTCSAGGPT. The complete CDR3 sequence is CTCSAGGPTEVFF.

As to this clone: Mouse germline and gene names are used. The CDR3 is cut off 4 residues early in the read; its end comes from the germline J gene. The chain uses TRBV5 and TRBJ2-1; 12 positions match TRBD2. The CDR3 totals 18 residues. CDR1 is LGHNA and CDR2 is YNLKQL in the germline V gene (reference sequence). J was trimmed by 3 bases and V by 0 bases; bases with no gene match: 6. CDR3 in amino acids: CASSQDDWGGAIYAEQFF. CDR3 DNA, as far as it was read: TGTGCCAGCAGCCAAGACGACTGGGGGGGCGCGATCTATGCT.

About this clone itself: The gene symbols are mouse symbols. The sequenced fragment ends 4 residues before the CDR3 boundary, so the rest is inferred from the germline J gene. In the same sample, other DNA sequences code for this CDR3. The chain links TRBV13-1 to TRBJ1-1, with D possibly being TRBD1 (6 bases). The CDR3 extends over 15 amino acids. Germline loops: CDR1 NSHNY, CDR2 SYGAGN. The CDR3 loop reads CASSDPGLGGREVFF. CDR3 bases read: TGTGCCAGCAGTGATCCGGGACTGGGGGGCCGA.

Comment on this clone: Mouse names are used for the genes. Read sequence stops 4 residues before the CDR3 end, and the germline J gene provides the missing end. The chain links TRBV1 to TRBJ1-1, with D possibly TRBD1 on 5 matching bases. The V end was cut by 3 bases, the J end by 3 bases, with 11 bases between. The CDR3 totals 14 residues. Germline assignment: CDR1 NSQYPW and CDR2 LRSPGD (reference sequence). The CDR3 sequence is CTCSAGGPDTEVFF. CDR3 DNA, as far as it was read: TGCACCTGCAGTGCTGGGGGACCGGACACA.